The clone carrying this T cell receptor (beta chain) was counted only a few times. These data are taken from a study of early T cells in non-severe SARS-CoV-2 infection. Unique molecular identifiers were affixed to single, distinct cDNA molecules. TCRdb fed the 5' RACE reads into MiXCR, producing one record per CDR3 protein. This table has over 90,000 distinct CDR3 sequences, approximately 12% appearing once. Between the trimmed V and J ends, which lost 6 bases and 7 bases, there was a span of 19 bases. The length of the CDR3 is 13 residues. Germline CDR1 is SQVTM and CDR2 is ANQGSEA. The chain carries TRBV29-1 and TRBJ2-7; D might be TRBD1 (6 bases). The TCR comes from an adult who was a healthcare worker with PCR-confirmed SARS-CoV-2 infection or an uninfected control (not recorded which). The sequencing used whole blood, collected at baseline. CDR3 DNA sequence: TGCAGCGTACGCGTTACAGGGAGATGGGAGCAGTACTTC. Protein sequence: CSVRVTGRWEQYF.